This TCR beta chain originates from a study of cytomegalovirus exposure and HLA in healthy donors. About the research overall: Inside one of the first data releases sat about 85 million unique TCRs taken from HLA-typed donors. Findings and caveats of the study: The authors confirmed in vitro that three CMV-associated chains were specific for CMV antigens. In a later analysis, several top co-occurrence clusters appeared linked to parvovirus B19, influenza, CMV and Epstein-Barr virus.

Points on this clone: Its antigen is undetermined.

The study ran its PCR with 60 Vbeta and 13 Jbeta primers. Some clones are missing from TCRdb's copy, which holds only in-frame ones; the method was immunoSEQ multiplex PCR. This sample has about 150,000 clones; more than 65% occur once, and the top ten carry 5% to 6.5%. This CDR3 is built from 14 residues. The germline gives CDR1 SNHLY, CDR2 FYNNEI. Trimming at V came to 7 bases and at J to 2 bases, leaving 8 bases not matched to a gene. Regarding donors, all were healthy bone marrow donors. The V gene is TRBV2, the J gene TRBJ2-7; 7 bases match TRBD2. Sequenced material: PBMCs. This TCR derives from a man in his fifties or sixties in good health and CMV-seropositive. The CDR3 sequence: CASMELANTYEQYF. The CDR3 DNA reads as TGTGCCAGCATGGAACTAGCGAACACCTACGAGCAGTACTTC. Complete variable domain (other parts from reference TRBV2 and TRBJ2-7): EPEVTQTPSHQVTQMGQEVILRCVPISNHLYFYWYRQILGQKVEFLVSFYNNEISEKSEIFDDQFSVERPDGSNFTLKIRSTKLEDSAMYFCASMELANTYEQYFGPGTRLTVT.